This T cell receptor beta chain was recorded in a study of graft-versus-host responses after intestinal transplantation. Study results and limitations: Marrow from the recipient contained GvH clones, some of which had appeared first in ileum or blood.

V was trimmed by 8 bases and J by 0 bases, leaving 11 bases between them. The CDR3 is 15 amino acids. Germline values: CDR1 MNHNS, CDR2 SASEGT. About this clone: Its antigen remains unidentified.

Repertoires were generated with immunoSEQ multiplex PCR, while TCRdb's copy carries only in-frame clones and drops some. The sample has about 9,200 clones, under 95% seen once. The TCR comes from a human patient who received an intestinal transplant, so some T cells may come from the graft donor. V gene TRBV6-1 combines with J gene TRBJ1-6; D is unclear. The sample here was PBMCs, taken just over 42 days after intestinal transplant. The CDR3 region is CASLLQSSYNSPLHF. DNA of the CDR3: TGTGCCAGCCTACTTCAGAGCTCCTATAATTCACCCCTCCACTTT.